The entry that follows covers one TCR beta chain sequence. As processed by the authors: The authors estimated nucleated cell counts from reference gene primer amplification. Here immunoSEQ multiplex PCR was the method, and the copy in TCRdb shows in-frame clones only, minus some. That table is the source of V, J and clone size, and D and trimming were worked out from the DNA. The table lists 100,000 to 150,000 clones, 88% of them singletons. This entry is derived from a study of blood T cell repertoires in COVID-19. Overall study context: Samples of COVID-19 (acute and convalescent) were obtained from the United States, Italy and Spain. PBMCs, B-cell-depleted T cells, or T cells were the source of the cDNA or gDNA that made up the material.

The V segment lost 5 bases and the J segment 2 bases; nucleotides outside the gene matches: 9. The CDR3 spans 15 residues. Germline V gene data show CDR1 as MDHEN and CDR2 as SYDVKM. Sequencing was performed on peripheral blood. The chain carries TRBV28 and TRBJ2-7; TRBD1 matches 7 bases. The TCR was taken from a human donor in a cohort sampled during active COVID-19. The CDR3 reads CASSTLQGPPYEQYF. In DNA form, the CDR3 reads TGTGCCAGCAGTACATTACAGGGGCCCCCCTACGAGCAGTACTTC.